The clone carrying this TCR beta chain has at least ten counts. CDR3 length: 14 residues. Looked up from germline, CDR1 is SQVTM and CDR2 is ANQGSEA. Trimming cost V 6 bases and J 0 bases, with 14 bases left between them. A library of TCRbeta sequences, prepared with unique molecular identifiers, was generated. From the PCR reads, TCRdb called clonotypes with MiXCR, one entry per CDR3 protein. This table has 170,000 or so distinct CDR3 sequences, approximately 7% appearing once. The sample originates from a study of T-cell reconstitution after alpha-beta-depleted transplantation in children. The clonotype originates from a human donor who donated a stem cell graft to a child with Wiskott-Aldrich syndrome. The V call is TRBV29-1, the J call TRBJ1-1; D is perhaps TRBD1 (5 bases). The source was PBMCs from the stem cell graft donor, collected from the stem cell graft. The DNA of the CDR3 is TGCAGCGTCGCCACTGACAGTTTGAACACTGAAGCTTTCTTT. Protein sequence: CSVATDSLNTEAFF.